The rows below give T cell receptor beta chains drawn from one sample of a study of cytomegalovirus exposure and HLA in healthy donors. Sequencing used immunoSEQ multiplex PCR; TCRdb keeps in-frame clones, though not all of them. The sample shows roughly 70,000 clones, around 95% of them seen only once. The sequenced sample was PBMCs. The receptors here all came from a man between 18 and 29 years old in good health and CMV-seronegative. Both conserved end residues are part of each CDR3. D genes are given only for firm matches. Clone sizes are given selectively: once, few, many, or a class where the clone is expanded.

D gene: NA
clone size: NA
J gene: TRBJ1-1
V gene: TRBV10-3
CDR3 DNA: TGTGCCATCAGTGTTGACATCATGAACACTGAAGCTTTCTTT
CDR3 protein: CAISVDIMNTEAFF

D gene: NA
clone size: NA
J gene: TRBJ1-3
V gene: TRBV6-4
CDR3 DNA: TGTGCCAGCAGTGAAGCTCCGCCGCGTGGAAACACCATATATTTT
CDR3 protein: CASSEAPPRGNTIYF

D gene: NA
clone size: NA
J gene: TRBJ2-7
V gene: TRBV6-6
CDR3 DNA: TGTGCCAGCAGTTACGAGATTTCAGGGGTCGAGCAGTACTTC
CDR3 protein: CASSYEISGVEQYF

D gene: NA
clone size: once
J gene: TRBJ1-1
V gene: TRBV5-4
CDR3 DNA: TGTGCCAGCAGCTTCAGGGGTGTCCCTGAAGCTTTCTTT
CDR3 protein: CASSFRGVPEAFF

D gene: TRBD1
clone size: once
J gene: TRBJ1-5
V gene: TRBV6-6
CDR3 DNA: TGTGCCAGCAGTAGGAACCGGGACAGGGGGCTTCAGCCCCAGCATTTT
CDR3 protein: CASSRNRDRGLQPQHF

D gene: NA
clone size: NA
J gene: TRBJ1-3
V gene: TRBV18
CDR3 DNA: TGTGCCAGCTCACCACCCCACTTTGGAAACACCATATATTTT
CDR3 protein: CASSPPHFGNTIYF

D gene: NA
clone size: NA
J gene: TRBJ1-1
V gene: TRBV27
CDR3 DNA: TGTGCCAGCAGTTTAAGGAGGGGTACTGAAGCTTTCTTT
CDR3 protein: CASSLRRGTEAFF

D gene: TRBD2
clone size: NA
J gene: TRBJ2-2
V gene: TRBV30
CDR3 DNA: TGTGCCTGGAGTCCCGCCGGACTAGCGGGAGGGCCGGGGGAGCTGTTTTTT
CDR3 protein: CAWSPAGLAGGPGELFF

D gene: NA
clone size: NA
J gene: TRBJ1-4
V gene: TRBV7-9
CDR3 DNA: TGTGCCAGCAGCACTCGCGGGGGCAGGGCGGGAACTAATGAAAAACTGTTTTTT
CDR3 protein: CASSTRGGRAGTNEKLFF

D gene: NA
clone size: NA
J gene: TRBJ1-1
V gene: TRBV10-2
CDR3 DNA: TGCGCCACCCGGGGGGATTTCGGCACTGAAGCTTTCTTT
CDR3 protein: CATRGDFGTEAFF

D gene: TRBD1
clone size: NA
J gene: TRBJ1-5
V gene: TRBV30
CDR3 DNA: TGTGCCTGGAGTGTGCCGGGGCCAGGGGGAAGGCCCCAGCATTTT
CDR3 protein: CAWSVPGPGGRPQHF

D gene: NA
clone size: NA
J gene: TRBJ2-1
V gene: TRBV30
CDR3 DNA: TGTGCCGCAGGGGACATGAGGGATGAGCAGTTCTTC
CDR3 protein: CAAGDMRDEQFF

D gene: NA
clone size: NA
J gene: TRBJ2-7
V gene: TRBV7-9
CDR3 DNA: TGTGCCAGCAGCTTGGCAGGGGATTACTACGAGCAGTACTTC
CDR3 protein: CASSLAGDYYEQYF

D gene: NA
clone size: NA
J gene: TRBJ1-1
V gene: TRBV23-1
CDR3 DNA: TGCGCCAGCAGTCAGTCGGAGTGTTGCGGAGCTTTCTTT
CDR3 protein: CASSQSECCGAFF

D gene: TRBD2
clone size: NA
J gene: TRBJ2-5
V gene: TRBV10-1
CDR3 DNA: TGCGCCAGCAGTGAGTTCACGGGAGGGCTTAAAGAGACCCAGTACTTC
CDR3 protein: CASSEFTGGLKETQYF

D gene: NA
clone size: NA
J gene: TRBJ1-1
V gene: TRBV11-1
CDR3 DNA: TGTGCCAGCAGCTTTTTAGTCGTCGGACAACTAATTTGGGAAGCTTTCTTT
CDR3 protein: CASSFLVVGQLIWEAFF

D gene: NA
clone size: once
J gene: TRBJ1-1
V gene: TRBV27
CDR3 DNA: TGTGCCAGCAGACAGGGAGTTAACACTGAAGCTTTCTTT
CDR3 protein: CASRQGVNTEAFF

D gene: NA
clone size: NA
J gene: TRBJ2-1
V gene: TRBV5-1
CDR3 DNA: TGCGCCAGCCGCCAGGGTACTGAGCAGTTCTTC
CDR3 protein: CASRQGTEQFF

D gene: TRBD1
clone size: NA
J gene: TRBJ2-5
V gene: TRBV19
CDR3 DNA: TGTGCCAGTAGTAGGACAGGGCTGGCCAGAGAGACCCAGTACTTC
CDR3 protein: CASSRTGLARETQYF

D gene: TRBD1
clone size: NA
J gene: TRBJ1-3
V gene: TRBV7-9
CDR3 DNA: TGTGCCAGCAGCTCCCCGACAGGGATGTCTGGAAACACCATATATTTT
CDR3 protein: CASSSPTGMSGNTIYF

D gene: NA
clone size: NA
J gene: TRBJ1-2
V gene: TRBV29-1
CDR3 DNA: TGCAGCGTTGGACGGGATCCTAACTATGGCTACACCTTC
CDR3 protein: CSVGRDPNYGYTF

D gene: NA
clone size: NA
J gene: TRBJ1-1
V gene: TRBV2
CDR3 DNA: TGTGCCAGCAGGAGCGCGTTAACGGGGGGGACTGAAGCTTTCTTT
CDR3 protein: CASRSALTGGTEAFF

D gene: TRBD2
clone size: NA
J gene: TRBJ2-3
V gene: TRBV5-1
CDR3 DNA: TGCGCCAGCAGCCAAGGACTAGCTTCAGATACGCAGTATTTT
CDR3 protein: CASSQGLASDTQYF

D gene: TRBD1
clone size: NA
J gene: TRBJ1-1
V gene: TRBV5-1
CDR3 DNA: TGCGCCAGCAGCCCGCAGGGGGCCCACACTGAAGCTTTCTTT
CDR3 protein: CASSPQGAHTEAFF

D gene: TRBD1
clone size: NA
J gene: TRBJ1-2
V gene: TRBV14
CDR3 DNA: TGTGCCAGCAGCCCCCGGCAGGGGGCCTATGGCTACACCTTC
CDR3 protein: CASSPRQGAYGYTF

D gene: TRBD2
clone size: NA
J gene: TRBJ2-7
V gene: TRBV5-4
CDR3 DNA: TGTGCCAGCAGCCCCCGGACTAGCTCCGACGAGCAGTACTTC
CDR3 protein: CASSPRTSSDEQYF

D gene: NA
clone size: once
J gene: TRBJ2-5
V gene: TRBV18
CDR3 DNA: TGTGCCAGCTCACCAGAGCAGGGTTGGGGAGGAGAGACCCAGTACTTC
CDR3 protein: CASSPEQGWGGETQYF

D gene: TRBD1
clone size: NA
J gene: TRBJ2-7
V gene: TRBV6-1
CDR3 DNA: TGTGCCAGCATCAGTGGGACAGGGGCCTACGAGCAGTACTTC
CDR3 protein: CASISGTGAYEQYF

D gene: TRBD1
clone size: NA
J gene: TRBJ1-1
V gene: TRBV10-3
CDR3 DNA: TGTGCCATCAGTGAGGGAGGGGGCATCGGTGAAGCTTTCTTT
CDR3 protein: CAISEGGGIGEAFF

D gene: TRBD1
clone size: NA
J gene: TRBJ1-2
V gene: TRBV19
CDR3 DNA: TGTGCCACTTCGGACAGACAGGGCTATGGCTACACCTTC
CDR3 protein: CATSDRQGYGYTF

D gene: TRBD2
clone size: NA
J gene: TRBJ2-1
V gene: TRBV27
CDR3 DNA: TGTGCCAGCAGTCCCGGGCTTCCGGGACTAGCGGGAGACAATGAGCAGTTCTTC
CDR3 protein: CASSPGLPGLAGDNEQFF

D gene: NA
clone size: NA
J gene: TRBJ2-3
V gene: TRBV10-3
CDR3 DNA: TGTGCCATCAGTGAACCTAGCTATACGCAGTATTTT
CDR3 protein: CAISEPSYTQYF

D gene: TRBD2
clone size: NA
J gene: TRBJ2-3
V gene: TRBV23-1
CDR3 DNA: TGCGCCAGCAGTCAATCGGAAATCTCTAGCGGGGGCTTCACAGATACGCAGTATTTT
CDR3 protein: CASSQSEISSGGFTDTQYF

D gene: NA
clone size: NA
J gene: TRBJ1-5
V gene: TRBV6-5
CDR3 DNA: TGTGCCAGCAGGCCCGACTTTCCCGGGCAGCCCCAGCATTTT
CDR3 protein: CASRPDFPGQPQHF

D gene: NA
clone size: few
J gene: TRBJ1-3
V gene: TRBV18
CDR3 DNA: TGTGCCAGCTCGACGGAGGTCTCTGGAAACACCATATATTTT
CDR3 protein: CASSTEVSGNTIYF

D gene: TRBD1
clone size: NA
J gene: TRBJ2-7
V gene: TRBV25-1
CDR3 DNA: TGTGCCAGCAGTGCCTCCGGGACAGGGGGCCACGAGCAGTACTTC
CDR3 protein: CASSASGTGGHEQYF

D gene: NA
clone size: NA
J gene: TRBJ2-5
V gene: TRBV2
CDR3 DNA: TGTGCCAGCAGTCTTCCGGGACATGGGGAGACCCAGTACTTC
CDR3 protein: CASSLPGHGETQYF

D gene: NA
clone size: once
J gene: TRBJ2-3
V gene: TRBV28
CDR3 DNA: TGTGCCAGCACCCGAGCAGGGGATTCAGATACGCAGTATTTT
CDR3 protein: CASTRAGDSDTQYF

D gene: TRBD1
clone size: NA
J gene: TRBJ2-1
V gene: TRBV4-2
CDR3 DNA: TGTGCCAGCAGCCAAGAGAGACAGGGGGATAATGAGCAGTTCTTC
CDR3 protein: CASSQERQGDNEQFF

D gene: TRBD1
clone size: NA
J gene: TRBJ1-1
V gene: TRBV6-6
CDR3 DNA: TGTGCCAGCAGCACGGGACAGGCGTTCACTGAAGCTTTCTTT
CDR3 protein: CASSTGQAFTEAFF

D gene: TRBD1
clone size: NA
J gene: TRBJ1-5
V gene: TRBV28
CDR3 DNA: TGTGCCAGCAGCCGCGACAGGGGGAATCAGCCCCAGCATTTT
CDR3 protein: CASSRDRGNQPQHF

D gene: TRBD2
clone size: NA
J gene: TRBJ2-3
V gene: TRBV6-1
CDR3 DNA: TGTGCCAGCAGCCTAGCGGGAAGCACAGATACGCAGTATTTT
CDR3 protein: CASSLAGSTDTQYF

D gene: NA
clone size: NA
J gene: TRBJ2-7
V gene: TRBV5-6
CDR3 DNA: TGTGCCAGCAGCTTGGTGGGTCGGACAGTATACGAGCAGTACTTC
CDR3 protein: CASSLVGRTVYEQYF

D gene: NA
clone size: NA
J gene: TRBJ1-3
V gene: TRBV11-2
CDR3 DNA: TGTGCCAGCAGCGCCGGACGCGGGGGAAACACCATATATTTT
CDR3 protein: CASSAGRGGNTIYF

D gene: TRBD1
clone size: NA
J gene: TRBJ1-3
V gene: TRBV9
CDR3 DNA: TGTGCCAGCAGCGTAGGAGGAGGACAGGGGATTGTATCGAAGAACACCATATATTTT
CDR3 protein: CASSVGGGQGIVSKNTIYF

D gene: TRBD1
clone size: NA
J gene: TRBJ1-1
V gene: TRBV7-6
CDR3 DNA: TGTGCCAGCAGCCCTAGACAGGGAGCGTTCACTGAAGCTTTCTTT
CDR3 protein: CASSPRQGAFTEAFF

D gene: NA
clone size: NA
J gene: TRBJ1-1
V gene: TRBV4-1
CDR3 DNA: TGCGCCAGCAGGTTAGAGACAGGCCCCACTGAAGCTTTCTTT
CDR3 protein: CASRLETGPTEAFF

D gene: TRBD2
clone size: NA
J gene: TRBJ2-2
V gene: TRBV9
CDR3 DNA: TGTGCCAGCAGCACCCGAGCGGGAGGGCCGGCCGGGGAGCTGTTTTTT
CDR3 protein: CASSTRAGGPAGELFF

D gene: NA
clone size: NA
J gene: TRBJ2-7
V gene: TRBV10-3
CDR3 DNA: TGTGCCATCAGTGAGCTCAGGGTCAGGTACGAGCAGTACTTC
CDR3 protein: CAISELRVRYEQYF

D gene: NA
clone size: once
J gene: TRBJ2-5
V gene: TRBV4-1
CDR3 DNA: TGCGCCAGCAGCCAAGATTGGGCGGGAGAGACCCAGTACTTC
CDR3 protein: CASSQDWAGETQYF

D gene: TRBD1
clone size: NA
J gene: TRBJ2-7
V gene: TRBV5-1
CDR3 DNA: TGCGCCAGCAGCCGGACAGGGGGCGACTACGAGCAGTACTTC
CDR3 protein: CASSRTGGDYEQYF

D gene: NA
clone size: NA
J gene: TRBJ2-7
V gene: TRBV11-3
CDR3 DNA: TGTGCCAGCAGCCCCGGGACTGCCTACGAGCAGTACTTC
CDR3 protein: CASSPGTAYEQYF

D gene: TRBD1
clone size: NA
J gene: TRBJ2-1
V gene: TRBV9
CDR3 DNA: TGTGCCAGCTCCGGGACAGGGGGGAATGAGCAGTTCTTC
CDR3 protein: CASSGTGGNEQFF

D gene: NA
clone size: NA
J gene: TRBJ1-2
V gene: TRBV2
CDR3 DNA: TGTGCCAGCAGTCCAGTATTGGGCCCCGGCTATGGCTACACCTTC
CDR3 protein: CASSPVLGPGYGYTF

D gene: NA
clone size: NA
J gene: TRBJ1-2
V gene: TRBV29-1
CDR3 DNA: TGCAGCGGCGGGGGCCGCTACTATGGCTACACCTTC
CDR3 protein: CSGGGRYYGYTF

D gene: NA
clone size: NA
J gene: TRBJ2-2
V gene: TRBV9
CDR3 DNA: TGTGCCAGCAGCGTCGTGGCCGGGGAGGCCGGGGAGCTGTTTTTT
CDR3 protein: CASSVVAGEAGELFF